The T cell receptor beta chain described here comes from a study of T-cell reconstitution after alpha-beta-depleted transplantation in children. Study conclusions and caveats: Day-60 TCRbeta diversity that was high in some patients was derived from surviving recipient T cells and thymic progenitors. Expanded clones from the graft, numbering several hundred, reportedly supplied alpha-beta T cells about two months after transplant. Counts and diversity of T cells one year after transplant came mostly from newly produced T cells.

Molecular barcoding with unique molecular identifiers was used for the TCRbeta library. TCRdb called the PCR reads again in MiXCR, with one record for every CDR3 protein. The sample holds approximately 290,000 distinct CDR3 sequences, roughly 10% seen once. Trimming took 1 base from V and 9 from J, leaving 17 bases between them. In germline, CDR1 is SGHDT, CDR2 YYEEEE. The CDR3 consists of 15 residues. By share of the sample, this clonotype is medium-sized. What it binds is not known. The sequenced sample was peripheral blood, obtained 180 days after TCRalphabeta/CD19-depleted stem cell transplant. This TCR was recovered from a male patient aged 2-15 years who had a stem cell transplant for chronic granulomatous disease, so the T cells may come from the graft donor. This rearrangement joins TRBV5-6 to TRBJ1-3; D is ambiguous. The CDR3 sequence is CASSLSVRPRGTIYF. CDR3 bases: TGTGCCAGCAGCTTGAGTGTCAGGCCACGAGGCACCATATATTTT.